This is a list of T cell receptor beta chains from one sample in a study of cytomegalovirus exposure and HLA in healthy donors. Generated by immunoSEQ multiplex PCR, the TCRdb table keeps only in-frame clones and is missing some. Here the sample table reports about 78,000 clones. Sequencing was done on a sample of PBMCs. The source is a female donor in good health and CMV-seropositive. Both conserved end residues are part of each CDR3. Each record gives: J gene, V gene, D gene, CDR3 DNA, CDR3 protein. D genes are given only for firm matches.

J: TRBJ1-6
V: TRBV10-2
D: .
DNA: TGCGCCAGCAGTGAGACCCGGGGTAGTTCACCCCTCCACTTT
CDR3: CASSETRGSSPLHF

J: TRBJ1-3
V: TRBV6-5
D: TRBD1
DNA: TGTGCCAGCACCAATTTAGACAGGGGGCAAAACACCATATATTTT
CDR3: CASTNLDRGQNTIYF

J: TRBJ2-7
V: TRBV9
D: .
DNA: TGTGCCAGCAGCGTAGGGGCAGGGGACAACTACGAGCAGTACTTC
CDR3: CASSVGAGDNYEQYF

J: TRBJ1-4
V: TRBV4-3
D: TRBD1
DNA: TGCGCCAGCAGCCGGTCACCGGGACAGCAGCCCAAACTGTTTTTT
CDR3: CASSRSPGQQPKLFF

J: TRBJ1-5
V: TRBV19
D: TRBD1
DNA: TGTGCCAGTAGTATAGCGGGGACAGGGGGCAATCAGCCCCAGCATTTT
CDR3: CASSIAGTGGNQPQHF

J: TRBJ2-5
V: TRBV29-1
D: .
DNA: TGCAGCTTCCCCCGGGGAGAGACCCAGTACTTC
CDR3: CSFPRGETQYF

J: TRBJ1-1
V: TRBV18
D: .
DNA: TGTGCCAGCTCACCCGGACAGAACACTGAAGCTTTCTTT
CDR3: CASSPGQNTEAFF

J: TRBJ2-1
V: TRBV10-3
D: .
DNA: TGTGCCATCAGTGACGTATCGGGTGTGTCCTACAATGAGCAGTTCTTC
CDR3: CAISDVSGVSYNEQFF

J: TRBJ2-7
V: TRBV11-2
D: .
DNA: TGTGCCAGCACTGACAGCTACGAGCAGTACTTC
CDR3: CASTDSYEQYF

J: TRBJ2-3
V: TRBV9
D: .
DNA: TGTGCCAGCAGCGTAGTGGCTAGCACCGATACGCAGTATTTT
CDR3: CASSVVASTDTQYF

J: TRBJ1-2
V: TRBV5-4
D: .
DNA: TGTGCCAGCAGTTATACAGGAGCCCTTAACTATGGCTACACCTTC
CDR3: CASSYTGALNYGYTF

J: TRBJ2-7
V: TRBV5-6
D: TRBD1
DNA: TGTGCCAGCAGCTTAAACCGCGGGCTGGACAGGGGAAACTACGAGCAGTACTTC
CDR3: CASSLNRGLDRGNYEQYF

J: TRBJ1-1
V: TRBV28
D: .
DNA: TGTGCCAGCAGCAAGCGCAAGAACACTGAAGCTTTCTTT
CDR3: CASSKRKNTEAFF

J: TRBJ1-1
V: TRBV6-5
D: TRBD1
DNA: TGTGCCAGCAGTTATCGACAGGGGACTGAAGCTTTCTTT
CDR3: CASSYRQGTEAFF

J: TRBJ1-3
V: TRBV28
D: .
DNA: TGTGCCAGCAGTCCGCGGACAGTCTCTGGAAACACCATATATTTT
CDR3: CASSPRTVSGNTIYF

J: TRBJ2-7
V: TRBV5-6
D: .
DNA: TGTGCCAGCAGCCACTCCTACGAGCAGTACTTC
CDR3: CASSHSYEQYF

J: TRBJ1-5
V: TRBV19
D: TRBD1
DNA: TGTGCCAGTAGTCGACAGGGAGGTAAGAGCAATCAGCCCCAGCATTTT
CDR3: CASSRQGGKSNQPQHF

J: TRBJ2-1
V: TRBV9
D: TRBD2
DNA: TGTGCCAGCAGCGTAAGGGCGGGGGAACACAATGAGCAGTTCTTC
CDR3: CASSVRAGEHNEQFF

J: TRBJ2-1
V: TRBV27
D: TRBD2
DNA: TGTGCCAGCAGCCGAACGGGACTAGCGGGACCGTTCTTC
CDR3: CASSRTGLAGPFF

J: TRBJ2-1
V: TRBV15
D: TRBD2
DNA: TGTGCCACCCGGGCCCTCCTAGCGGGGGAGGGCAATGAGCAGTTCTTC
CDR3: CATRALLAGEGNEQFF

J: TRBJ2-3
V: TRBV7-8
D: TRBD2
DNA: TGTGCCAGCAGCTTAACGCCGCGGGGGGGCACAGATACGCAGTATTTT
CDR3: CASSLTPRGGTDTQYF

J: TRBJ2-1
V: TRBV5-4
D: TRBD2
DNA: TGTGCCAGCAGCCCGACTAGCGGGAGTGGTAATGAGCAGTTCTTC
CDR3: CASSPTSGSGNEQFF

J: TRBJ1-1
V: TRBV11-2
D: .
DNA: TGTGCCAGCAGCCACTCCGTCCTTGGGGGGTACACTGAAGCTTTCTTT
CDR3: CASSHSVLGGYTEAFF

J: TRBJ2-1
V: TRBV5-8
D: .
DNA: TGTGCCAGCAGCTTGTTCGATGAGCAGTTCTTC
CDR3: CASSLFDEQFF